Presented here are 5 T cell receptor beta chains from one specimen sequenced in a study of T cells after yellow fever vaccination. One entry per CDR3 protein, called by TCRdb with MiXCR from the 5' RACE reads. The sample records about 240,000 distinct CDR3 sequences, approximately 3.5% being singletons. Sequencing was performed on PBMCs, taken 15 days after the yellow fever booster vaccination. The receptors originated from a man aged 18 to 30 who received the YFV17D yellow fever vaccine.

This clonotype was picked up many times. The chain combines TRBV5-5 with TRBJ2-3; tentatively, D is TRBD1 or TRBD2 (6 bases each). V lost 5 bases and J 5 bases, leaving 21 bases between the germline ends. The CDR3 runs 16 residues. The germline CDR1 and CDR2 sequences are SGHKS and YYEKEE (reference sequence). CDR3 nucleotide sequence: TGTGCCAGCAGGAGGGGGATTTACGGGGGCGGAGATACGCAGTATTTT. This codes for CASRRGIYGGGDTQYF. Supplemented by reference TRBV5-5 and TRBJ2-3, the full variable domain reads DAGVTQSPTHLIKTRGQQVTLRCSPISGHKSVSWYQQVLGQGPQFIFQYYEKEERGRGNFPDRFSARQFPNYSSELNVNALLLGDSALYLCASRRGIYGGGDTQYFGPGTRLTVL.

This clonotype appeared many times. CDR3 nucleotide sequence: TGCGCCAGCAGCCAAGAACGGGAGAGCACAGATACGCAGTATTTT. It encodes CASSQERESTDTQYF. The V and J genes are TRBV4-1 and TRBJ2-3; possibly TRBD2 for D (6 bases). Germline-derived CDR1 and CDR2 are MGHRA and YSYEKL. The CDR3 contains 15 residues. V dropped 0 bases and J dropped 0 bases, with 7 bases sitting between them.

This clonotype was picked up many times. The chain joins TRBV5-1 to TRBJ2-1; 12 bases agree with TRBD2. V shed 4 bases and J 7 bases; nucleotides not matched to a gene: 9. CDR1 SGHRS and CDR2 YFSETQ come from the germline V gene. CDR3 length: 16 amino acids. The CDR3 here is CASSATLAGGPNEQFF. For the CDR3, the DNA is TGCGCCAGCAGCGCAACTCTAGCGGGGGGGCCGAATGAGCAGTTCTTC.

The table lists this clonotype with many counts. The CDR3 reads CASSPQTSGGARDTQYF. CDR3 in DNA: TGTGCCAGCAGTCCCCAGACTAGCGGGGGGGCCAGAGATACGCAGTATTTT. V usage is TRBV12-3 or TRBV12-4 and J usage is TRBJ2-3; 14 bases match TRBD2. CDR3 size: 17 residues. Trimming took 5 bases from V and 5 from J; bases not matched to a gene: 9.

This clonotype occurred many times. This chain links TRBV5-1 with TRBJ1-2, with TRBD1 matching over 9 bases. The trim removed 3 bases at V and 7 bases at J, leaving 4 bases unmatched. This CDR3 is 13 amino acids long. In germline, CDR1 is SGHRS, CDR2 YFSETQ. CDR3 nucleotide sequence: TGCGCCAGCAGCTCGGGACAGGGAAGTGGCTACACCTTC. The encoded protein is CASSSGQGSGYTF.